This TCR beta chain was captured in a study of PD-1 blockade in classical Hodgkin lymphoma. Findings of the study overall: TCR diversity in CD4+, not CD8+, cells rose significantly by C4D1. The diversity seen at baseline in complete responders resembled that of newly diagnosed patients. Patients starting nivolumab under 1 year after ASCT were excluded.

All trial patients relapsed after autologous stem cell transplantation. Magnetic negative selection of thawed PBMCs yielded the CD8+ T cells. The table came from immunoSEQ multiplex PCR; TCRdb's copy has only in-frame clones and leaves some out. In the table there are roughly 11,000 clones, 84% of which are singletons. Comments on this clone: Antigen specificity is unknown.

The CDR3 extends over 14 amino acids. In germline, CDR1 is GTSNPN, CDR2 SVGIG (reference sequence). The junction had 6 bases not matched to a gene; V was cut back by 2 bases and J by 5 bases. The sample here was CD8+ T cells from blood, taken at baseline. The sequence was collected from a human donor with classical Hodgkin lymphoma. The chain employs TRBV30 and TRBJ2-7, with TRBD1 identical over 10 bases. The CDR3 protein is CAWSPGQGIHEQYF. CDR3 DNA: TGTGCCTGGAGTCCGGGACAGGGGATCCACGAGCAGTACTTC.